The rows below give T cell receptor beta chains drawn from one sample of a study of response to subunit inactivated influenza vaccine. TCRdb recomputed calls from the RT-PCR reads with MiXCR, one row per CDR3 protein. The sample yields 150,000 to 200,000 distinct CDR3 sequences, approximately 12% seen once. The same sample was also used in a study of T cells expressing NK-cell markers.

The material sequenced was CD8+ T cells sorted from PBMCs, taken 11 to 12 days after vaccination. Receptors were obtained from a man aged 50 or older who received an inactivated influenza vaccine. CDR3s include the opening cysteine and the closing phenylalanine or tryptophan. D genes are given only for firm matches. Clone sizes are given selectively: once, few, many, or a class where the clone is expanded.

J gene,clone size,D gene,V gene,CDR3 protein,CDR3 DNA
TRBJ1-4,.,.,TRBV5-1,CASSLEGHDEKLFF,TGCGCCAGCAGCTTAGAAGGTCATGACGAAAAACTGTTTTTT
TRBJ2-2,many,.,TRBV11-2,CASSLDPGVDTGELFF,TGTGCCAGCAGCTTAGATCCGGGGGTGGACACCGGGGAGCTGTTTTTT
TRBJ2-3,few,.,TRBV7-2,CASSLGPGEGDTQYF,TGTGCCAGCAGCTTAGGTCCAGGGGAGGGAGATACGCAGTATTTT
TRBJ2-7,.,TRBD1,TRBV12-3/TRBV12-4,CASSLGDSGTGSNEQYF,TGTGCCAGCAGTTTAGGGGACTCCGGGACAGGGAGTAACGAGCAGTACTTC
TRBJ2-7,.,TRBD1,TRBV11-2,CASTGGRGYEQYF,TGTGCCAGCACCGGAGGCAGGGGGTACGAGCAGTACTTC
TRBJ2-7,.,.,TRBV10-1,CASSQHGDEQYF,TGCGCCAGCAGCCAACATGGGGACGAGCAGTACTTC
TRBJ2-1,.,TRBD2,TRBV2,CASSMLAETYNEQFF,TGTGCCAGCAGCATGCTAGCGGAAACCTACAATGAGCAGTTCTTC
TRBJ2-7,.,.,TRBV7-2,CASSIRDPDYEQYF,TGTGCCAGCAGCATCCGGGACCCCGACTACGAGCAGTACTTC
TRBJ2-1,.,.,TRBV14,CASSATAGPYNEQFF,TGTGCCAGCAGCGCGACAGCCGGACCCTACAATGAGCAGTTCTTC
TRBJ1-1,.,.,TRBV7-9,CASSPIPGTEAFF,TGTGCCAGCAGCCCAATACCGGGGACTGAAGCTTTCTTT
TRBJ2-5,.,.,TRBV24-1,CATSDLRSSETQYF,TGTGCCACCAGTGACCTCCGGAGCAGCGAGACCCAGTACTTC
TRBJ1-2,.,TRBD1,TRBV7-6,CASSSGQGVGGYTF,TGTGCCAGCAGCTCGGGACAGGGTGTAGGTGGCTACACCTTC
TRBJ2-1,few,.,TRBV7-9,CASSLAKGPYNEQFF,TGTGCCAGCAGCTTAGCGAAGGGGCCCTACAATGAGCAGTTCTTC
TRBJ2-3,few,.,TRBV6-1,CASSSGAPTDTQYF,TGTGCCAGCAGCTCGGGGGCCCCCACAGATACGCAGTATTTT
TRBJ1-2,.,.,TRBV4-1,CASSQAGSYGYTF,TGCGCCAGCAGCCAAGCAGGGAGCTATGGCTACACCTTC
TRBJ1-6,many,.,TRBV10-3,CAISESGDNSPLHF,TGTGCCATCAGTGAGTCGGGGGATAATTCACCCCTCCACTTT
TRBJ2-1,few,TRBD2,TRBV7-9,CASSKRTSGYNEQFF,TGTGCCAGCAGCAAAAGGACTAGCGGCTACAATGAGCAGTTCTTC
TRBJ2-3,.,.,TRBV7-9,CASRPWTDQRTDTQYF,TGTGCCAGCAGACCTTGGACAGACCAACGCACAGATACGCAGTATTTT
TRBJ2-3,many,.,TRBV12-3/TRBV12-4,CASSLGDDTQYF,TGTGCCAGCAGTTTGGGAGACGATACGCAGTATTTT
TRBJ2-3,many,TRBD2,TRBV7-2,CASSLLGGSSTDTQYF,TGTGCCAGCAGCTTATTGGGGGGGTCCAGCACAGATACGCAGTATTTT
TRBJ1-4,few,.,TRBV20-1,CSASPPTTVGEKLFF,TGCAGTGCTAGTCCTCCTACCACAGTTGGTGAAAAACTGTTTTTT
TRBJ2-1,few,.,TRBV6-1,CASNAEFRSYNEQFF,TGTGCCAGCAACGCTGAATTTCGCTCCTACAATGAGCAGTTCTTC
TRBJ2-1,few,.,TRBV5-4,CASSPQEANEQFF,TGTGCCAGCAGCCCTCAGGAGGCTAATGAGCAGTTCTTC
TRBJ1-2,.,.,TRBV4-1,CASSQLAGGNYGYTF,TGCGCCAGCAGCCAACTCGCCGGGGGTAACTATGGCTACACCTTC
TRBJ1-1,.,.,TRBV30,CAWRGLVAEAFF,TGTGCCTGGAGGGGTTTGGTCGCTGAAGCTTTCTTT
TRBJ1-1,.,.,TRBV6-6,CASSYLDGVEAFF,TGTGCCAGCAGTTACCTTGACGGGGTTGAAGCTTTCTTT
TRBJ2-7,.,.,TRBV2,CASSGKSRTYEQYF,TGTGCCAGCAGTGGGAAGTCCAGGACCTACGAGCAGTACTTC
TRBJ1-4,few,TRBD1,TRBV29-1,CSVLPLGQGLF,TGCAGCGTTCTCCCTCTGGGACAGGGGCTTTTT
TRBJ2-7,few,TRBD2,TRBV20-1,CSATGTTSSYEQYF,TGCAGTGCTACCGGGACTACAAGCTCCTACGAGCAGTACTTC